This TCR beta chain was captured in a study of blood T cell repertoires in COVID-19. Across the whole study: The United States, Italy and Spain were the sources of the acute and convalescent COVID-19 samples.

This CDR3 comprises 13 residues. V lost 7 bases and J 3 bases, leaving 15 bases between the germline ends. Germline V lookup: CDR1 SQVTM, CDR2 ANQGSEA. Among Cohort 3 donors, those recovered had two negative PCRs, clearance, or symptom resolution. Method: immunoSEQ multiplex PCR; TCRdb's copy keeps in-frame clones and lacks some. The table shows a few hundred thousand clones, with over 75% occurring only once. Sequencing was done on a sample of PBMCs or T cells enriched from blood (not recorded which). The chain has TRBV29-1 and TRBJ1-1; D call uncertain. The TCR comes from a middle-aged woman who had recovered from COVID-19. The CDR3 DNA is TGCAGCGCTACGGGAAGATCCTACACTGAAGCTTTCTTT. Translating gives CSATGRSYTEAFF.